These 19 T cell receptor beta chains were sequenced from one sample in a study of cytomegalovirus exposure and HLA in healthy donors. PCR amplification relied on 60 Vbeta primers (plus 13 Jbeta primers). The repertoire was sequenced with immunoSEQ multiplex PCR; TCRdb's copy has only in-frame clones and lacks some. The sample holds roughly 120,000 clones, roughly 65% seen once. Sequenced: PBMCs. These receptors originate from a man in his forties or fifties in good health and CMV-seropositive.

Points on this clone: Its ends do not fully match the called genes, so a read error is possible. The gene calls are TRBV4-1 and TRBJ1-1; maybe TRBD1 (5 bases). The CDR3 runs to 14 residues. The germline CDR1 and CDR2 sequences are MGHRA and YSYEKL. The CDR3 here is CASSQGPGNPEAFF. The CDR3 nucleotides read TGCGCCAGCAGCCAAGGTCCAGGGAACCCTGAAGCTTTCTTT.

The chain employs TRBV7-2 and TRBJ2-3, with a possible D match to TRBD2 (6 bases). Deletions cut 7 bases from V and 2 bases from J, with 10 bases between. CDR3 length: 13 residues. Germline lookup yields CDR1 SGHTA and CDR2 FQGNSA. CDR3 DNA: TGTGCCAGCACGGCTAGCGCCACAGATACGCAGTATTTT. This translates into CASTASATDTQYF.

The chain combines TRBV28 with TRBJ1-5, with a possible D match to TRBD1 (6 bases). The CDR3 contains 15 residues. The germline V gene has CDR1 MDHEN and CDR2 SYDVKM. Trimming cost V 6 bases and J 4 bases, with 16 bases left between them. CDR3 in DNA: TGTGCCAGCAGCCCCAGAGGGGGTGGAAATCAGCCCCAGCATTTT. Its translation: CASSPRGGGNQPQHF.

J is TRBJ2-7 and V is TRBV29-1; D call uncertain. Germline-derived CDR1 and CDR2 are SQVTM and ANQGSEA. This CDR3 spans 12 amino acids. V was cut by 4 bases and J by 3 bases, with 10 bases left in between. The CDR3 bases are TGCAGCGTTGTTTTAGACAACTACGAGCAGTACTTC. It codes for CSVVLDNYEQYF.

V gene TRBV4-3 combines with J gene TRBJ1-5; D gene ambiguous. Germline V gives CDR1 LGHNA, CDR2 YSLEER. The V end was cut by 5 bases, the J end by 2 bases, with 10 bases between. This CDR3 contains 14 residues. This CDR3 reads CASSGGLGNQPQHF. The CDR3 DNA reads TGCGCCAGCAGCGGAGGGTTGGGCAATCAGCCCCAGCATTTT.

This clone came up many times. The chain couples TRBV29-1 to TRBJ1-2; no firm D call. Deletions cut 0 bases from V and 6 bases from J, with 8 bases between. CDR3 length: 12 residues. Germline CDR1 is SQVTM and CDR2 is ANQGSEA. CDR3 in amino acids: CSVEDRVNGYTF. The DNA of the CDR3 is TGCAGCGTTGAAGATAGAGTGAATGGCTACACCTTC. Filled out from reference TRBV29-1 and TRBJ1-2, the complete variable domain reads SAVISQKPSRDICQRGTSLTIQCQVDSQVTMMFWYRQQPGQSLTLIATANQGSEATYESGFVIDKFPISRPNLTFSTLTVSNMSPEDSSIYLCSVEDRVNGYTFGSGTRLTVV.

J is TRBJ2-6 and V is TRBV30; no firm D call. Germline values: CDR1 GTSNPN, CDR2 SVGIG (reference sequence). CDR3 length equals 14 residues. V lost 3 bases to trimming and J lost 0 bases, with 6 bases between them. CDR3 protein: CAWRFSSGANVLTF. CDR3 nucleotide sequence: TGTGCCTGGAGATTCAGCTCTGGGGCCAACGTCCTGACTTTC.

This chain joins TRBV7-3 and TRBJ1-1; 7 nucleotides line up with TRBD1. V lost 0 bases, J lost 3 bases, and 1 base stayed unmatched. The germline V gene encodes CDR1 SGHTA and CDR2 FQGTGA. There are 14 residues in the CDR3. CDR3 amino acids: CASSLTQGDTEAFF. For the CDR3, the DNA is TGTGCCAGCAGCTTAACGCAGGGGGACACTGAAGCTTTCTTT.

The chain uses TRBV5-4 and TRBJ1-5; maybe TRBD1 (5 bases). V lost 0 bases, J lost 2 bases, and 9 bases lay in between. This CDR3 has 15 amino acids. Germline V lookup: CDR1 SGHNT, CDR2 YYREEE (reference sequence). CDR3 nucleotide sequence: TGTGCCAGCAGCTTGGCTGGGGCGGGCAATCAGCCCCAGCATTTT. This gives the protein CASSLAGAGNQPQHF. The variable domain in full, completed from reference TRBV5-4 and TRBJ1-5, reads ETGVTQSPTHLIKTRGQQVTLRCSSQSGHNTVSWYQQALGQGPQFIFQYYREEENGRGNFPPRFSGLQFPNYSSELNVNALELDDSALYLCASSLAGAGNQPQHFGDGTRLSIL.

The chain is built from TRBV5-4 and TRBJ2-3; TRBD1 matches 12 bases. Unmatched junction bases numbered 6, after V lost 3 bases and J lost 1 base. Germline lookup yields CDR1 SGHNT and CDR2 YYREEE (reference sequence). This CDR3 comprises 17 residues. The DNA of the CDR3 is TGTGCCAGCAGCTCGGGACAGGGGGCGCACGGCACAGATACGCAGTATTTT. Amino acid sequence: CASSSGQGAHGTDTQYF.

This chain joins TRBV6-6 and TRBJ1-5, with 7 bases that match TRBD1. This CDR3 comprises 15 residues. Germline V gene sequence: CDR1 MNHNY, CDR2 SVGAGI (reference sequence). Unmatched junction bases numbered 5, after V lost 5 bases and J lost 1 base. DNA for the CDR3: TGTGCCAGCAGTGTACAGGGGTTCAGCAATCAGCCCCAGCATTTT. Residues: CASSVQGFSNQPQHF.

The chain employs TRBV13 and TRBJ2-3; 10 positions match TRBD2. V shed 2 bases and J 2 bases; nucleotides not matched to a gene: 7. The CDR3 is 17 residues long. The germline V gene encodes CDR1 PRHDT and CDR2 FYEKMQ (reference sequence). DNA of the CDR3: TGTGCCAGCAGCTTAACTAGCGGGACCTTCTCCACAGATACGCAGTATTTT. Translating it yields CASSLTSGTFSTDTQYF.

The chain is built from TRBV2 and TRBJ1-1, with TRBD1 identical over 7 bases. This CDR3 contains 15 residues. Trimming took 8 bases from V and 1 from J; bases not matched to a gene: 10. CDR1 is SNHLY, CDR2 FYNNEI, per germline. CDR3 sequence: CASRGGQGGNTEAFF. CDR3 nucleotides: TGTGCCAGCCGAGGGGGGCAGGGGGGGAACACTGAAGCTTTCTTT.

V is TRBV14 and J is TRBJ2-5; 11 nucleotides match TRBD1. This CDR3 has 16 amino acids. J was trimmed by 4 bases and V by 4 bases; bases with no gene match: 8. The germline V gene encodes CDR1 SGHDN and CDR2 FVKESK. This CDR3 reads CASSPLDRGLGETQYF. DNA for the CDR3: TGTGCCAGCAGCCCGCTGGACAGGGGGCTTGGAGAGACCCAGTACTTC.

This clone was observed a single time. The V and J genes are TRBV5-4 and TRBJ2-7; 7 bases match TRBD1. V lost 3 bases, J lost 2 bases, and 8 bases stayed unmatched. Germline-derived CDR1 and CDR2 are SGHNT and YYREEE (reference sequence). This CDR3 is built from 15 residues. CDR3 DNA sequence: TGTGCCAGCAGCTCACCGGGACAGTCCACCTACGAGCAGTACTTC. Amino acids: CASSSPGQSTYEQYF.

The chain combines TRBV6-6 with TRBJ1-2; 9 nucleotides align to TRBD1. The V and J ends lost 4 bases and 8 bases, in that order; junction bases with no gene match: 11. The CDR3 sequence is 15 residues long. From germline, CDR1 is MNHNY and CDR2 SVGAGI (reference sequence). Here the CDR3 DNA reads TGTGCCAGCAGTTCCCCGGGACAGGGCTTGCGAGGCTACACCTTC. This encodes CASSSPGQGLRGYTF.

V gene TRBV30 combines with J gene TRBJ1-6; D perhaps matches TRBD1 (5 bases). Trimming pared 1 base from V and 5 bases from J, leaving 12 bases between. From germline, CDR1 is GTSNPN and CDR2 SVGIG (reference sequence). The CDR3 runs to 15 residues. CDR3 DNA sequence: TGTGCCTGGAGTGAGGGGATTCACAATAATTCACCCCTCCACTTT. It codes for CAWSEGIHNNSPLHF.

The V gene is TRBV4-1, the J gene TRBJ2-1, with D tentatively TRBD2 (6 bases). With 0 bases removed from V and 4 bases from J, the gap between germline ends came to 10 bases. The germline CDR1 and CDR2 sequences are MGHRA and YSYEKL. This CDR3 comprises 15 residues. CDR3 in DNA: TGCGCCAGCAGCCAAGAGCGGGAAGTTTACAATGAGCAGTTCTTC. Translated, it gives CASSQEREVYNEQFF.

V is TRBV9 and J is TRBJ2-3, with a tentative D call TRBD2 (6 bases). There are 14 residues in the CDR3. The germline V gene has CDR1 SGDLS and CDR2 YYNGEE. The V end lost 6 bases, the J end lost 1 base, and 12 bases lay between the germline ends. CDR3 protein: CASTRDSRTDTQYF. CDR3 bases: TGTGCCAGCACCCGGGACTCCCGCACAGATACGCAGTATTTT. The entire variable domain, with the rest obtained from reference TRBV9 and TRBJ2-3, is as follows: DSGVTQTPKHLITATGQRVTLRCSPRSGDLSVYWYQQSLDQGLQFLIQYYNGEERAKGNILERFSAQQFPDLHSELNLSSLELGDSALYFCASTRDSRTDTQYFGPGTRLTVL.